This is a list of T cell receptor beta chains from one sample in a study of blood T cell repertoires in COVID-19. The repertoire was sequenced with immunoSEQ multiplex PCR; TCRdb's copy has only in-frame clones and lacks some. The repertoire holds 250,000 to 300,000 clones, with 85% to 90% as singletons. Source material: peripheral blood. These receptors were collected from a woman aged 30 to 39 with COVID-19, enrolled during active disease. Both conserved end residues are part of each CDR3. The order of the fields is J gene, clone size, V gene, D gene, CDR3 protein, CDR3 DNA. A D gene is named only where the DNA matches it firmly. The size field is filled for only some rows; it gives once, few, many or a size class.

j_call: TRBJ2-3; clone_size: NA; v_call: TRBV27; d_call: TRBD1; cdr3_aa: CASRPLRTGTDTQYF; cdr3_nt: TGTGCCAGCAGGCCTTTGAGGACAGGGACAGATACGCAGTATTTT
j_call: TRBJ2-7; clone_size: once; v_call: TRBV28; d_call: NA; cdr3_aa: CASIRGGQASSYEQYF; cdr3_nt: TGTGCCAGCATTCGGGGAGGACAAGCTAGCTCCTACGAGCAGTACTTC
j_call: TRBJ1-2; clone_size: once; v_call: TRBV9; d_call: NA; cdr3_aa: CASSHTGRGDGGYTF; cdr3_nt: TGTGCCAGCAGCCACACCGGCAGGGGAGATGGTGGCTACACCTTC
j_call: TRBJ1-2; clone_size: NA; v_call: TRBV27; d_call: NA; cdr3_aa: CASSPQGYYGYTF; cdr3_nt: TGTGCCAGCAGTCCCCAGGGTTACTATGGCTACACCTTC
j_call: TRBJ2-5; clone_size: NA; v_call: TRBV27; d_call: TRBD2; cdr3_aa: CASSLSGLAGGRQSTQYF; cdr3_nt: TGTGCCAGCAGTTTATCAGGACTAGCGGGGGGTCGTCAATCTACCCAGTACTTC
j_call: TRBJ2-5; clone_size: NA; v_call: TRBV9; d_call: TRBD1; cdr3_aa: CASSRGPEETQYF; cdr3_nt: TGTGCCAGCAGCAGGGGGCCGGAAGAGACCCAGTACTTC
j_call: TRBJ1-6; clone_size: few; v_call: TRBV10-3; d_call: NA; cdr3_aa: CAISELGRNYNSPLHF; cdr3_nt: TGTGCCATCAGTGAGTTGGGCAGGAACTATAATTCACCCCTCCACTTT
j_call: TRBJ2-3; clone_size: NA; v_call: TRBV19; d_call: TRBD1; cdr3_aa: CASSRTGWGSDTQYF; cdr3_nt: TGTGCCAGTAGTCGGACAGGGTGGGGATCGGATACGCAGTATTTT
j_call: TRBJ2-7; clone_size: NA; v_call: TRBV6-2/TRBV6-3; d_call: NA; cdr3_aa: CASSYTLIGRYEQYF; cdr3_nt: TGTGCCAGCAGTTACACCCTCATTGGGCGTTACGAGCAGTACTTC
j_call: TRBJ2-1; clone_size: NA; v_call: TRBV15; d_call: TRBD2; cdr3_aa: CATSTTRWGAGGPNEQFF; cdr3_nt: TGTGCCACCAGCACAACCCGCTGGGGAGCGGGGGGTCCCAATGAGCAGTTCTTC
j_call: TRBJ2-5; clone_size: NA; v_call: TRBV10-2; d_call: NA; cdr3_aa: CASRDIEETQYF; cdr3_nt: TGCGCCAGCAGGGACATTGAAGAGACCCAGTACTTC
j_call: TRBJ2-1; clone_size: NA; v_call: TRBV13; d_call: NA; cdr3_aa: CASSRGHEQFF; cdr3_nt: TGTGCCAGCAGCAGGGGTCATGAGCAGTTCTTC
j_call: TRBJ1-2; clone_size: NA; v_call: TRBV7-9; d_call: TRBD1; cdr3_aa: CASSTNRGSGYTF; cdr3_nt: TGTGCCAGCAGCACTAACAGGGGTAGTGGCTACACCTTC
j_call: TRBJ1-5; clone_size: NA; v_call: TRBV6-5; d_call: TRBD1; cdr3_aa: CASSDRGSGNQPQHF; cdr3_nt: TGTGCCAGCAGCGACAGGGGTAGTGGCAATCAGCCCCAGCATTTT
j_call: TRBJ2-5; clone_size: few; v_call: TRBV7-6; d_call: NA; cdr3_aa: CASSLAIGGAGRETQYF; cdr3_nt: TGTGCCAGCAGCTTAGCGATCGGCGGCGCCGGGAGAGAGACCCAGTACTTC
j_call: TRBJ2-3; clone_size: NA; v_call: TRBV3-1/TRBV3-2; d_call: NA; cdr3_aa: CASSSRGTDTQYF; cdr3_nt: TGTGCCAGCAGCTCCCGGGGAACAGATACGCAGTATTTT
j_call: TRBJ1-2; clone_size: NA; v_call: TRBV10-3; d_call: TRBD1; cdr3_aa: CATQRGLYYGYTF; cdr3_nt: TGTGCCACGCAAAGGGGGCTTTACTATGGCTACACCTTC
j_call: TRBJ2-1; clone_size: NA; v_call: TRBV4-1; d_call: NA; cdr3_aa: CASSQAGNEQFF; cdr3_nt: TGCGCCAGCAGCCAAGCGGGGAATGAGCAGTTCTTC
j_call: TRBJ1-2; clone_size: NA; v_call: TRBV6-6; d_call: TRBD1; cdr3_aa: CASRSPPSRGGYTF; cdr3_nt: TGTGCCAGCAGATCCCCCCCGTCCAGGGGGGGCTACACCTTC
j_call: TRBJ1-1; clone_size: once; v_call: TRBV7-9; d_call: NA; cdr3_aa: CAGQENTEAFF; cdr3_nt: TGTGCCGGACAAGAGAACACTGAAGCTTTCTTT
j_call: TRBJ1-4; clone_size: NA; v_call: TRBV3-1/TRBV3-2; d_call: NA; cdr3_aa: CASSSLTAVTEKLFF; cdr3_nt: TGTGCCAGCAGCTCCTTGACAGCTGTAACTGAAAAACTGTTTTTT
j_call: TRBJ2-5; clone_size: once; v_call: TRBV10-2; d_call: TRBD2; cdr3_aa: CASQTSVEKTQYF; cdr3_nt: TGCGCCAGTCAGACTAGCGTGGAAAAGACCCAGTACTTC